Presented here are 32 T cell receptor beta chains from one specimen sequenced in a study of T-cell reconstitution after alpha-beta-depleted transplantation in children. A library of TCRbeta sequences, prepared with unique molecular identifiers, was generated. TCRdb reprocessed the PCR reads with MiXCR, giving one entry per CDR3 protein. The data hold around 300,000 distinct CDR3 sequences, with approximately 23% observed a single time. Specimen: PBMCs, mostly from graft donor cells, collected 180 days after TCRalphabeta/CD19-depleted stem cell transplant. The receptors shown here come from a male patient younger than 18 who had a stem cell transplant for acute lymphoblastic leukemia, so the T cells may come from the graft donor.

This clonotype was seen more than once but under ten times. CDR3 residues: CSARDSSLQTQYF. CDR3 in DNA: TGCAGTGCTAGAGACTCTAGCTTACAGACCCAGTACTTC. The gene calls are TRBV20-1 and TRBJ2-5, with D perhaps TRBD2 (5 bases). Trimming left V 0 bases short and J 6 bases short, with 11 bases between. CDR3 length equals 13 residues. Per the germline V gene, CDR1 is DFQATT and CDR2 is SNEGSKA (reference sequence).

This chain joins TRBV29-1 and TRBJ2-3; 12 nucleotides align to TRBD2. The CDR3 is 18 amino acids. Germline V gene lookup returns CDR1 SQVTM and CDR2 ANQGSEA. J gave up 6 bases and V 6 bases, and 19 bases lay outside the gene matches. CDR3 amino acids: CSVADIIMTSGRDDTQYF. The CDR3 bases are TGCAGCGTCGCCGATATAATTATGACTAGCGGGAGAGATGATACGCAGTATTTT.

Ten or more counts support this clonotype. V gene TRBV12-3 or TRBV12-4 combines with J gene TRBJ2-5, with D tentatively TRBD1 (6 bases). Trimming left V 3 bases short and J 6 bases short, with 26 bases between. The CDR3 loop spans 18 amino acids. The CDR3 here is CASSFPSVGDPWGQTQYF. CDR3 bases: TGTGCCAGCAGTTTCCCCTCTGTGGGGGACCCCTGGGGGCAGACCCAGTACTTC.

The chain employs TRBV2 and TRBJ2-7; TRBD2 aligns across 10 bases. The length of the CDR3 is 16 residues. J was trimmed by 7 bases and V by 3 bases; bases with no gene match: 12. CDR1 is SNHLY, CDR2 FYNNEI, per germline. CDR3 sequence (DNA): TGTGCCAGCAGTGATCGTTGGTTGAGCGGGAGGGTGGAGCAGTACTTC. Amino acid sequence: CASSDRWLSGRVEQYF.

In this sample, this clonotype turned up a few times. The V gene is TRBV6-5, the J gene TRBJ2-7; TRBD2 is a possible D gene (5 bases). Germline V CDR1 and CDR2: MNHEY, SVGAGI. V was cut by 4 bases and J by 4 bases, with 14 bases left in between. This CDR3 is 14 amino acids long. The CDR3 nucleotides are TGTGCCAGCAGTTTCCTGGACTTCCAGTACGAGCAGTACTTC. It encodes CASSFLDFQYEQYF.

This chain links TRBV6-5 with TRBJ2-7; 7 bases align to TRBD2. CDR3 length equals 13 residues. Germline CDR1 and CDR2: MNHEY and SVGAGI. The V and J ends lost 2 bases and 4 bases, in that order; junction bases with no gene match: 2. For the CDR3, the DNA is TGTGCCAGCAGTTACGGCGGGAGATACGAGCAGTACTTC. It encodes CASSYGGRYEQYF.

The chain's CDR3 is CASSFQGGRGVNTEAFF. The DNA for the CDR3 is TGTGCCAGCAGTTTTCAGGGGGGGCGTGGGGTGAACACTGAAGCTTTCTTT. The chain has TRBV27 and TRBJ1-1, with 7 bases identical to TRBD1. Germline V gives CDR1 MNHEY, CDR2 SMNVEV (reference sequence). This CDR3 has 17 amino acids. Trimming at V came to 3 bases and at J to 0 bases, leaving 10 bases not matched to a gene.

In its sample, this clonotype was seen many times. V and J are TRBV5-1 and TRBJ2-7; TRBD1 might be the D (5 bases). CDR3 size: 14 residues. V lost 4 bases to trimming and J lost 5 bases, with 16 bases between them. The germline CDR1 and CDR2 sequences are SGHRS and YFSETQ. CDR3 nucleotide sequence: TGCGCCAGCAGCAAACAGGCTATCACGGACGAGCAGTACTTC. It translates to CASSKQAITDEQYF.

In this sample, this clonotype turned up a few times. The genes are TRBV11-1 and TRBJ2-3, with 8 bases that match TRBD2. Per the germline V gene, CDR1 is SGHAT and CDR2 is FQDESV (reference sequence). V shed 5 bases, J shed 0 bases, and the junction held 4 bases outside the gene matches. This CDR3 spans 15 amino acids. The CDR3 region has the DNA TGTGCCAGCAGCCGGGGACTAGAGAGCACAGATACGCAGTATTTT. This codes for CASSRGLESTDTQYF.

V and J are TRBV28 and TRBJ2-5; D not resolved. In germline, CDR1 is MDHEN, CDR2 SYDVKM. The CDR3 runs 13 residues. V dropped 3 bases and J dropped 4 bases, with 9 bases sitting between them. CDR3 nucleotides: TGTGCCAGCAGTTTCCGCTCCCGAGAGACCCAGTACTTC. Its translation is CASSFRSRETQYF. Variable domain in full (rest from reference TRBV28 and TRBJ2-5): DVKVTQSSRYLVKRTGEKVFLECVQDMDHENMFWYRQDPGLGLRLIYFSYDVKMKEKGDIPEGYSVSREKKERFSLILESASTNQTSMYLCASSFRSRETQYFGPGTRLLVL.

This clonotype appeared a few times. The chain has TRBV27 and TRBJ2-5, with a possible D match to TRBD2 (5 bases). This CDR3 comprises 14 residues. The V gene lost 5 bases and the J gene lost 7 bases, with 17 bases spanning the gap. Germline CDR1 and CDR2: MNHEY and SMNVEV (reference sequence). The CDR3 region is CASSPRLALGTQYF. The DNA for the CDR3 is TGTGCCAGCAGTCCCCGTCTAGCTTTGGGGACCCAGTACTTC.

This chain uses TRBV4-1 with TRBJ2-1; maybe TRBD2 (6 bases). The CDR3 consists of 13 residues. Germline loops: CDR1 MGHRA, CDR2 YSYEKL. The ends were cut back, 4 bases at V and 6 bases at J, with 10 bases in the middle. CDR3 loop: CASSRLGRNEQFF. For the CDR3, the DNA is TGCGCCAGCAGCCGACTAGGGCGCAATGAGCAGTTCTTC.

The chain recombines TRBV9 with TRBJ1-4; TRBD1 agrees at 9 bases. Trimming removed 4 bases from V and 8 bases from J; junction bases left unmatched: 9. The CDR3 loop spans 15 amino acids. Looked up from germline, CDR1 is SGDLS and CDR2 is YYNGEE. DNA of the CDR3: TGTGCCAGCAGCTCAGACGGGACAGGGCACGAAAAACTGTTTTTT. This codes for CASSSDGTGHEKLFF.

In this sample, this clonotype turned up many times. The rearrangement uses TRBV5-1 and TRBJ2-7; no reliable D call. This CDR3 is 13 amino acids long. Germline CDR1 is SGHRS and CDR2 is YFSETQ. The V end lost 7 bases, the J end lost 0 bases, and 11 bases lay between the germline ends. CDR3 sequence (DNA): TGCGCCAGCCGAGCAGCGAGCTCCTACGAGCAGTACTTC. Translating it yields CASRAASSYEQYF.

This clonotype was found once. V gene TRBV5-1 combines with J gene TRBJ2-2; D not certain. This CDR3 comprises 13 residues. Germline CDR1 is SGHRS and CDR2 is YFSETQ. V was pared by 6 bases and J by 5 bases, with 11 bases between. The CDR3 spells CASKSLETGELFF. CDR3 sequence (DNA): TGCGCCAGCAAATCCTTGGAAACCGGGGAGCTGTTTTTT. The whole variable domain, remainder taken from reference TRBV5-1 and TRBJ2-2, is KAGVTQTPRYLIKTRGQQVTLSCSPISGHRSVSWYQQTPGQGLQFLFEYFSETQRNKGNFPGRFSGRQFSNSRSEMNVSTLELGDSALYLCASKSLETGELFFGEGSRLTVL.

V gene TRBV7-9 combines with J gene TRBJ1-1; D gene ambiguous. Trimming removed 1 base at V and 4 bases at J, with 7 bases between. The V gene's germline CDR1 is SEHNR and CDR2 FQNEAQ (reference sequence). This CDR3 contains 13 residues. CDR3 bases: TGTGCCAGCAGCTTAGACGGTTCCACTGAAGCTTTCTTT. Encoded protein: CASSLDGSTEAFF.

This clonotype was observed a handful of times. The chain links TRBV4-1 to TRBJ2-4, with TRBD2 matching over 12 bases. The V gene's germline CDR1 is MGHRA and CDR2 YSYEKL. This CDR3 has 19 residues. With 7 bases clipped from V and 5 bases from J, the junction kept 18 bases outside the gene matches. CDR3 bases: TGCGCCAGCACACGCGGACTAGCGGGAAAAGGAAGGGAGGAAAACATTCAGTACTTC. Protein product: CASTRGLAGKGREENIQYF.

The chain recombines TRBV24-1 with TRBJ2-1, with TRBD1 as a possible D gene (5 bases). V was clipped by 3 bases and J by 1 base, with 12 bases between them. Germline V gene data show CDR1 as KGHDR and CDR2 as SFDVKD. This CDR3 is 16 amino acids long. CDR3 sequence (DNA): TGTGCCACCAGTGATAGGCCAGGGCTGTCCTACAATGAGCAGTTCTTC. Amino acid sequence: CATSDRPGLSYNEQFF.

The genes are TRBV11-1 and TRBJ2-3, with TRBD2 matching over 13 bases. The CDR3 totals 18 residues. CDR1 and CDR2 from the germline V gene are SGHAT and FQDESV (reference sequence). The junction had 10 bases not matched to a gene; V was cut back by 5 bases and J by 2 bases. The CDR3 bases are TGTGCCAGCAGCCTACTAGCGGGAGGGCCGATGGCCACAGATACGCAGTATTTT. Its translation: CASSLLAGGPMATDTQYF.

This clonotype has more than one count but fewer than ten. The gene calls are TRBV27 and TRBJ2-7; possible D gene TRBD1, 6 bases. The CDR3 runs 15 residues. Germline V gives CDR1 MNHEY, CDR2 SMNVEV (reference sequence). V was pared by 5 bases and J by 6 bases, with 20 bases between. This CDR3 is CASSPRQAPRGEQYF. DNA of the CDR3: TGTGCCAGCAGTCCGAGACAGGCCCCCCGCGGCGAGCAGTACTTC.

This clonotype has more than one count but fewer than ten. The chain has TRBV20-1 and TRBJ2-5, with 10 bases matching TRBD2. The ends lost 3 bases at V and 6 bases at J; junction bases unmatched: 13. The CDR3 is made up of 16 amino acids. In germline, CDR1 is DFQATT, CDR2 SNEGSKA (reference sequence). CDR3 nucleotide sequence: TGCAGTGCTAGTGGCTCTAGCGGGAGAAGAGGGCAGACCCAGTACTTC. It encodes CSASGSSGRRGQTQYF.

This clonotype has only a few counts. V and J are TRBV27 and TRBJ2-5; 7 bases line up with TRBD2. The CDR3 runs 14 residues. Germline-derived CDR1 and CDR2 are MNHEY and SMNVEV (reference sequence). V lost 5 bases, J lost 5 bases, and 8 bases stayed unmatched. CDR3 protein: CASSIMGREETQYF. CDR3 coding DNA: TGTGCCAGCAGTATTATGGGGCGGGAGGAGACCCAGTACTTC.

This clonotype came up a few times. The CDR3 nucleotides read TGTGCCATCAGCAACTTATACTACGAGCAGTACTTC. Protein product: CAISNLYYEQYF. This chain connects TRBV10-3 to TRBJ2-7; the D is unclear. Germline V lookup: CDR1 ENHRY, CDR2 SYGVKD. Between the trimmed V and J ends, which lost 6 bases and 3 bases, there was a span of 9 bases. The CDR3 contains 12 residues.

This clonotype showed up just a few times. V and J are TRBV6-1 and TRBJ2-7; possibly TRBD1 for D (6 bases). Deletions cut 6 bases from V and 5 bases from J, with 17 bases between. Germline-derived CDR1 and CDR2 are MNHNS and SASEGT. The CDR3 is 14 residues long. The DNA of the CDR3 is TGTGCCAGCAGGCTACTAGGGGGATTTAACGAGCAGTACTTC. It yields the protein CASRLLGGFNEQYF.

The DNA for the CDR3 is TGTGCCAGCATGGGTTTCGGGACAGGGGGTTATGGCTACACCTTC. It codes for CASMGFGTGGYGYTF. The V and J genes are TRBV6-1 and TRBJ1-2; 11 positions agree with TRBD1. The germline V gene has CDR1 MNHNS and CDR2 SASEGT. V lost 7 bases to trimming and J lost 5 bases; unmatched junction nucleotides: 9. CDR3 length equals 15 residues.

The chain has TRBV18 and TRBJ2-5; 11 bases align to TRBD2. Germline CDR1 is KGHSH and CDR2 is LQKENI. The CDR3 runs to 17 residues. V lost 8 bases and J lost 2; bases outside the gene matches: 13. The CDR3 nucleotides read TGTGCCAGCGAACCCCTCACTAGCGGGAGAGCGCAAGAGACCCAGTACTTC. Translating gives CASEPLTSGRAQETQYF.

This chain joins TRBV20-1 and TRBJ1-2, with D perhaps matching TRBD1 (5 bases). Germline V CDR1 and CDR2: DFQATT, SNEGSKA (reference sequence). V was cut by 1 base and J by 7 bases, with 16 bases left in between. The CDR3 runs 14 residues. CDR3 sequence reads: CSARAPWGVSGYTF. DNA for the CDR3: TGCAGTGCTAGAGCCCCGTGGGGGGTCAGTGGCTACACCTTC.

The V call is TRBV20-1, the J call TRBJ2-1; 15 positions match TRBD2. The CDR3 is made up of 16 amino acids. J was trimmed by 8 bases and V by 7 bases; bases with no gene match: 12. Germline V CDR1 and CDR2: DFQATT, SNEGSKA (reference sequence). This CDR3 is CSVEGLAGGLGDEQFF. In DNA, the CDR3 is TGCAGTGTCGAAGGACTAGCGGGAGGGCTTGGGGATGAGCAGTTCTTC.

The V gene is TRBV24-1, the J gene TRBJ2-5; a weak D match, TRBD2 (6 bases). V lost 1 base to trimming and J lost 1 base, with 9 bases between them. In germline, CDR1 is KGHDR, CDR2 SFDVKD. This CDR3 has 15 residues. The CDR3 region has the DNA TGTGCCACCAGTGATTTTGGGGGGTCCCAAGAGACCCAGTACTTC. Translation: CATSDFGGSQETQYF.

V usage is TRBV4-1 and J usage is TRBJ1-6; 12 bases fit TRBD1. J was trimmed by 10 bases and V by 0 bases; bases with no gene match: 7. There are 17 residues in the CDR3. Germline V gene sequence: CDR1 MGHRA, CDR2 YSYEKL. CDR3 in DNA: TGCGCCAGCAGCCAAGATGGGACAGGGGGCTTCATCTCACCCCTCCACTTT. Translating gives CASSQDGTGGFISPLHF.

The V call is TRBV3-1, the J call TRBJ2-1; TRBD2 matches at 10 bases. V lost 0 bases and J lost 5; bases outside the gene matches: 7. This CDR3 is 17 amino acids long. The germline V gene encodes CDR1 LGHDT and CDR2 YNNKEL (reference sequence). CDR3 coding DNA: TGTGCCAGCAGCCAAGATCTGAGCAGCGGGGGGGACAATGAGCAGTTCTTC. Its translation: CASSQDLSSGGDNEQFF.

This clonotype was seen only a few times. This sequence joins TRBV20-1 and TRBJ2-2, with D maybe TRBD1 (6 bases). The CDR3 contains 18 residues. The germline V gene has CDR1 DFQATT and CDR2 SNEGSKA (reference sequence). The germline V and J ends were trimmed by 2 bases and 2 bases, with 21 bases remaining between them. The CDR3 sequence: CSARMIRRGGSNTGELFF. The CDR3, as DNA: TGCAGTGCTAGAATGATCAGACGAGGGGGTTCCAACACCGGGGAGCTGTTTTTT.